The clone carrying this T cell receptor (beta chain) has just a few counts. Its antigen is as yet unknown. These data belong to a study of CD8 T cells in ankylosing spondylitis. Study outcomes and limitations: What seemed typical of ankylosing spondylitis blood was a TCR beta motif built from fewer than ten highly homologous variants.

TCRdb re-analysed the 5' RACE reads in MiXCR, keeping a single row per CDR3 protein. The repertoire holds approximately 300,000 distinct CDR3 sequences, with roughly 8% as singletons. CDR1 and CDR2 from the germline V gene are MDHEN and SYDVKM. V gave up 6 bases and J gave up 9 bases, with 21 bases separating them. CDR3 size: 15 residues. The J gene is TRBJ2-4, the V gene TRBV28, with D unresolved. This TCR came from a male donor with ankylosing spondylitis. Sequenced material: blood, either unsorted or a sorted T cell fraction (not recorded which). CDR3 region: CASSLPVRPTVIQYF. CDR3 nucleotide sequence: TGTGCCAGCAGCCTACCTGTTAGGCCAACGGTCATTCAGTACTTC.